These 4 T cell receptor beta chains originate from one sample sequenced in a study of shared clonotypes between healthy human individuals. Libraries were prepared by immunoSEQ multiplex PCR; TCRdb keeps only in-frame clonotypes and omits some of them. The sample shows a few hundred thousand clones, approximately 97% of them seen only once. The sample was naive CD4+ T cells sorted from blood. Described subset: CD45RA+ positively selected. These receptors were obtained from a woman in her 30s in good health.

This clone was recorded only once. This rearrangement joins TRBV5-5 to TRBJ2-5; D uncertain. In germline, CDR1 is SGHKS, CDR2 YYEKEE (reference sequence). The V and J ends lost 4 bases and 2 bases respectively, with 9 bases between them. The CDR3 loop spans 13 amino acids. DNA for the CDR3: TGTGCCAGCAGCCGCTGGGGTCAAGAGACCCAGTACTTC. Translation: CASSRWGQETQYF.

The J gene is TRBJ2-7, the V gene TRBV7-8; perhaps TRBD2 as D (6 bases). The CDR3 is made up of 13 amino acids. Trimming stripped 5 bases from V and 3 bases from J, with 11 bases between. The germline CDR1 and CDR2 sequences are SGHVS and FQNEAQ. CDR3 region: CASSPGLFYEQYF. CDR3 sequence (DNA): TGTGCCAGCAGCCCGGGACTTTTCTACGAGCAGTACTTC.

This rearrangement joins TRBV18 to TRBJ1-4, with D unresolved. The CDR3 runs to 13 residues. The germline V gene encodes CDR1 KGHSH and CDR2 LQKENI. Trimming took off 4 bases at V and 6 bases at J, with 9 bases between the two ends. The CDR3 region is CASSRGYDEKLFF. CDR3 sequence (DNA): TGTGCCAGCTCACGAGGGTACGATGAAAAACTGTTTTTT.

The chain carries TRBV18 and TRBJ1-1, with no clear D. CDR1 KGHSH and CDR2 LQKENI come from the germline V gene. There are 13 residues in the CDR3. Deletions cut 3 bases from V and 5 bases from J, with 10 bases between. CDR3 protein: CASSPAGGTEAFF. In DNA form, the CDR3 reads TGTGCCAGCTCACCGGCGGGCGGGACTGAAGCTTTCTTT.